What follows are 5 T cell receptor beta chains derived from one specimen sequenced in a study of T cell repertoires in cytomegalovirus infection. Which antigens these TCRs recognize remains unknown. MiXCR, applied by TCRdb to the reads, yields one record per CDR3 protein. The sample shows 86,000 or so distinct CDR3 sequences, 24% of them seen only once. The sample was CD8+ T cells from cultured PBMCs, taken from culture after CMV antigen stimulation. The source is a human donor in good health (CMV status not recorded). Some clones in this sample may be carry-over from other donors' samples.

This clonotype was detected a few times. The V call is TRBV27, the J call TRBJ1-1; D is possibly TRBD1 (5 bases). Trimming took 4 bases from V and 1 from J, leaving 16 bases between them. Germline V gene data show CDR1 as MNHEY and CDR2 as SMNVEV (reference sequence). The CDR3 runs to 16 residues. CDR3 in DNA: TGTGCCAGCAGTTCAAATCCGGGACGGGGGAACACTGAAGCTTTCTTT. Translating it yields CASSSNPGRGNTEAFF.

This clonotype was seen at least ten times. The chain is built from TRBV7-2 and TRBJ1-2; D unclear. The ends were cut back, 3 bases at V and 4 bases at J, with 9 bases in the middle. Germline CDR1 reads SGHTA; CDR2 reads FQGNSA. CDR3 length: 13 residues. CDR3 nucleotides: TGTGCCAGCAGCTTGGAGGCAGGCTATGGCTACACCTTC. This translates into CASSLEAGYGYTF. The full variable domain, in which reference TRBV7-2 and TRBJ1-2 provide the parts outside the CDR3, is GAGVSQSPSNKVTEKGKDVELRCDPISGHTALYWYRQSLGQGLEFLIYFQGNSAPDKSGLPSDRFSAERTGGSVSTLTIQRTQQEDSAVYLCASSLEAGYGYTFGSGTRLTVV.

The rearrangement joins TRBV6-2 or TRBV6-3 to TRBJ2-2; no reliable D call. CDR1 is MNHEY, CDR2 SVGEGT, per germline. Trimming pared 6 bases from V and 7 bases from J, leaving 3 bases between. This CDR3 has 10 residues. The CDR3 DNA is TGTGCCAGCAGCAACGGGGAGCTGTTTTTT. Amino acids: CASSNGELFF.

This clonotype appeared a few times. The chain recombines TRBV7-6 with TRBJ2-5; tentatively, D is TRBD2 (5 bases). Germline CDR1 and CDR2: SGHVS and FNYEAQ. The CDR3 consists of 13 residues. V was pared by 5 bases and J by 5 bases, with 12 bases between. CDR3 region: CASSPGISETQYF. The DNA of the CDR3 is TGTGCCAGCAGCCCGGGGATTTCGGAGACCCAGTACTTC.

This clonotype was detected a few times. This chain connects TRBV4-3 to TRBJ1-1; possible D gene TRBD1, 5 bases. CDR1 is LGHNA and CDR2 is YSLEER in the germline V gene. The CDR3 contains 16 residues. V lost 0 bases and J 4 bases, leaving 15 bases between the germline ends. The CDR3 sequence: CASSQDSSGPSTEAFF. DNA of the CDR3: TGCGCCAGCAGCCAAGATTCATCGGGGCCCTCCACTGAAGCTTTCTTT.